A selection of T cell receptor beta chains follows, all from one sample in a study of blood T cell repertoires in COVID-19. Using immunoSEQ multiplex PCR, the repertoire was profiled, and TCRdb retains in-frame clones only, with some absent. The sample has about 200,000 clones; 86% are singletons. The specimen was PBMCs or T cells enriched from blood (not recorded which). These receptors all come from a man aged 40-55 years with acute COVID-19. Each CDR3 is given with its conserved first and last residue. The order of the fields is V gene, J gene, D gene, clone size, CDR3 protein, CDR3 DNA. D genes are given only for firm matches. A row's size may be missing; if present it is once, few, many or a size class.

V gene: TRBV6-5; J gene: TRBJ2-7; D gene: .; clone size: .; CDR3 protein: CASRIIFPPGDEQYF; CDR3 DNA: TGTGCCAGCAGAATCATCTTCCCGCCAGGGGACGAGCAGTACTTC
V gene: TRBV24-1; J gene: TRBJ1-1; D gene: .; clone size: .; CDR3 protein: CATRVGDRNEAFF; CDR3 DNA: TGTGCCACCAGGGTAGGCGACAGAAATGAAGCTTTCTTT
V gene: TRBV28; J gene: TRBJ1-1; D gene: .; clone size: .; CDR3 protein: CASLRSGAGNTEAFF; CDR3 DNA: TGTGCCAGCCTCCGTTCAGGGGCGGGGAACACTGAAGCTTTCTTT
V gene: TRBV7-9; J gene: TRBJ1-5; D gene: TRBD1; clone size: few; CDR3 protein: CATQGNSNQPQHF; CDR3 DNA: TGTGCCACACAGGGGAATAGCAATCAGCCCCAGCATTTT
V gene: TRBV7-6; J gene: TRBJ1-2; D gene: .; clone size: .; CDR3 protein: CASSLGRGSWGYTF; CDR3 DNA: TGTGCCAGCAGCTTAGGACGGGGGAGTTGGGGCTACACCTTC
V gene: TRBV5-4; J gene: TRBJ2-2; D gene: TRBD2; clone size: medium-sized; CDR3 protein: CASSLGGLAGYSTGELFF; CDR3 DNA: TGTGCCAGCAGCTTGGGAGGACTAGCGGGATACAGCACCGGGGAGCTGTTTTTT
V gene: TRBV2; J gene: TRBJ1-5; D gene: .; clone size: .; CDR3 protein: CASRDDRPNQPQHF; CDR3 DNA: TGTGCCAGCAGGGACGACAGGCCTAATCAGCCCCAGCATTTT
V gene: TRBV7-9; J gene: TRBJ2-3; D gene: TRBD2; clone size: .; CDR3 protein: CASWGTSRSQDTQYF; CDR3 DNA: TGTGCCAGCTGGGGGACTAGCAGGTCTCAAGATACGCAGTATTTT
V gene: TRBV6-5; J gene: TRBJ1-5; D gene: .; clone size: .; CDR3 protein: CASSLTVRGNQPQHF; CDR3 DNA: TGTGCCAGCAGTTTGACCGTGCGGGGCAATCAGCCCCAGCATTTT
V gene: TRBV6-5; J gene: TRBJ2-1; D gene: TRBD2; clone size: .; CDR3 protein: CASSYSNGLAGAEQFF; CDR3 DNA: TGTGCCAGCAGTTACTCGAATGGACTAGCGGGAGCCGAGCAGTTCTTC
V gene: TRBV19; J gene: TRBJ2-1; D gene: TRBD1; clone size: once; CDR3 protein: CASSHITRDRGNEQFF; CDR3 DNA: TGTGCCAGTAGCCACATTACCCGGGACAGGGGCAATGAGCAGTTCTTC
V gene: TRBV6-5; J gene: TRBJ2-7; D gene: .; clone size: .; CDR3 protein: CASSVTYEQYF; CDR3 DNA: TGTGCCAGCTCGGTTACCTACGAGCAGTACTTC
V gene: TRBV5-1; J gene: TRBJ2-2; D gene: .; clone size: once; CDR3 protein: CASRDRGELFF; CDR3 DNA: TGCGCCAGCAGAGACAGGGGGGAGCTGTTTTTT
V gene: TRBV7-2; J gene: TRBJ2-2; D gene: .; clone size: .; CDR3 protein: CASTGLRTGELFF; CDR3 DNA: TGTGCCAGCACGGGACTGCGCACCGGGGAGCTGTTTTTT
V gene: TRBV4-1; J gene: TRBJ1-5; D gene: .; clone size: .; CDR3 protein: CASSTQIYQPQHF; CDR3 DNA: TGCGCCAGCAGCACCCAGATTTATCAGCCCCAGCATTTT
V gene: TRBV4-2; J gene: TRBJ1-6; D gene: .; clone size: once; CDR3 protein: CASSQEEGSVSPLHF; CDR3 DNA: TGTGCCAGCAGCCAAGAGGAGGGATCTGTTTCACCCCTCCACTTT
V gene: TRBV28; J gene: TRBJ2-5; D gene: .; clone size: .; CDR3 protein: CASSTRLGGNILETQYF; CDR3 DNA: TGTGCCAGCAGTACCCGACTAGGAGGGAATATCCTTGAGACCCAGTACTTC
V gene: TRBV5-8; J gene: TRBJ1-6; D gene: TRBD1; clone size: few; CDR3 protein: CASSFMTGRNSPLHF; CDR3 DNA: TGTGCCAGCAGCTTCATGACAGGGAGGAATTCACCCCTCCACTTT
V gene: TRBV5-1; J gene: TRBJ2-3; D gene: .; clone size: .; CDR3 protein: CASSAEGGARTDTQYF; CDR3 DNA: TGCGCCAGCAGCGCCGAAGGGGGGGCGCGAACAGATACGCAGTATTTT
V gene: TRBV4-3; J gene: TRBJ1-5; D gene: .; clone size: .; CDR3 protein: CASSQGVGAGNQPQHF; CDR3 DNA: TGCGCCAGCAGCCAAGGGGTAGGGGCCGGGAATCAGCCCCAGCATTTT
V gene: TRBV6-5; J gene: TRBJ1-2; D gene: TRBD1; clone size: .; CDR3 protein: CASRETGQDGYTF; CDR3 DNA: TGTGCCAGCAGGGAGACAGGGCAGGACGGCTACACCTTC
V gene: TRBV28; J gene: TRBJ1-6; D gene: .; clone size: .; CDR3 protein: CASTPDGGRYNSPLHF; CDR3 DNA: TGTGCCAGCACGCCGGACGGGGGACGCTATAATTCACCCCTCCACTTT